Listed here are 14 T cell receptor beta chains from one sample, sequenced in a study of CD8 T cells in Susac syndrome. RNA amounts of about 0.45 to 1 ug underwent reverse transcription with random hexamers. From the immunoSEQ multiplex PCR reads, TCRdb called clonotypes with MiXCR, one entry per CDR3 protein. The table shows 130,000 to 150,000 distinct CDR3 sequences, with 85% to 95% occurring only once. The sample was CD8+ T cells from PBMCs. The receptors derive from a human donor in good health.

V is TRBV7-8 and J is TRBJ2-5; D unresolved. The CDR3 contains 15 residues. Germline V gene lookup returns CDR1 SGHVS and CDR2 FQNEAQ. Between the trimmed V and J ends, which lost 1 base and 2 bases, there was a span of 11 bases. The DNA of the CDR3 is TGTGCCAGCAGCTTAGTTCGGGTCAGGCAAGAGACCCAGTACTTC. The encoded protein is CASSLVRVRQETQYF.

CDR3 in DNA: TGTGCCACCGGGACACTAAATCAGCCCCAGCATTTT. Amino acid sequence: CATGTLNQPQHF. V is TRBV24-1 and J is TRBJ1-5; TRBD1 might be the D (6 bases). The ends were cut back, 9 bases at V and 4 bases at J, with 9 bases in the middle. CDR3 length equals 12 residues. CDR1 is KGHDR, CDR2 SFDVKD, per germline.

The chain links TRBV30 to TRBJ1-1, with D uncertain. Germline V CDR1 and CDR2: GTSNPN, SVGIG (reference sequence). This CDR3 is 15 amino acids long. V gave up 4 bases and J gave up 1 base, with 16 bases separating them. DNA for the CDR3: TGTGCCTGGACCCCCGGGGTGGGGAAGAACACTGAAGCTTTCTTT. Its translation is CAWTPGVGKNTEAFF.

This clonotype showed up just once. The chain employs TRBV27 and TRBJ2-5; possibly TRBD1 or TRBD2 for D (6 bases each). V was clipped by 10 bases and J by 5 bases, with 11 bases between them. The CDR3 contains 11 residues. Per germline, CDR1 MNHEY and CDR2 SMNVEV (reference sequence). For the CDR3, the DNA is TGTGCCACCCTAGGGGGGGAGACCCAGTACTTC. Its protein is CATLGGETQYF.

The chain has TRBV3-1 and TRBJ2-1; 7 bases align to TRBD2. CDR1 and CDR2 from the germline V gene are LGHDT and YNNKEL (reference sequence). The CDR3 runs 16 residues. With V trimmed by 3 bases and J by 5 bases, 10 bases remained unmatched. The CDR3 loop is CASSHWGEGNHNEQFF. CDR3 DNA sequence: TGTGCCAGCAGCCATTGGGGGGAGGGAAACCACAATGAGCAGTTCTTC.

The chain combines TRBV15 with TRBJ2-7; no reliable D call. This CDR3 spans 15 amino acids. The germline V and J ends were trimmed by 6 bases and 2 bases, with 17 bases remaining between them. Per germline, CDR1 LNHNV and CDR2 YYDKDF (reference sequence). CDR3 sequence: CATRPTGPSPYEQYF. CDR3 DNA sequence: TGTGCCACCAGACCGACCGGGCCCAGTCCCTACGAGCAGTACTTC.

This clonotype appeared a single time. CDR3 DNA: TGCGCCAGCAGCCAAGGGGTGGCGGCTGATAGCACAGATACGCAGTATTTT. Translating it yields CASSQGVAADSTDTQYF. The chain joins TRBV4-3 to TRBJ2-3; D is unresolved. V shed 1 base and J shed 0 bases, with 14 bases lying between them. From germline, CDR1 is LGHNA and CDR2 YSLEER. The CDR3 spans 17 residues.

The chain carries TRBV20-1 and TRBJ2-1; TRBD1 is a possible D gene (6 bases). Between the trimmed V and J ends, which lost 0 bases and 4 bases, there was a span of 10 bases. The CDR3 runs 14 residues. Germline V gene data show CDR1 as DFQATT and CDR2 as SNEGSKA (reference sequence). CDR3 nucleotide sequence: TGCAGTGCTAGAGACTTGGACAGATACAATGAGCAGTTCTTC. This translates into CSARDLDRYNEQFF.

The V and J genes are TRBV9 and TRBJ1-1; maybe TRBD1 (5 bases). There are 17 residues in the CDR3. In germline, CDR1 is SGDLS, CDR2 YYNGEE. Trimming shortened V by 0 bases and J by 1 base, and 16 bases separated the two germline ends. CDR3 amino acids: CASSVAGVLSQNTEAFF. CDR3 sequence (DNA): TGTGCCAGCAGCGTAGCGGGGGTTTTAAGCCAGAACACTGAAGCTTTCTTT.

This rearrangement joins TRBV27 to TRBJ2-7; D ambiguous. The V gene's germline CDR1 is MNHEY and CDR2 SMNVEV (reference sequence). V was clipped by 3 bases and J by 3 bases, with 18 bases between them. This CDR3 has 16 amino acids. Here the CDR3 reads CASSFLPRPQHYEQYF. In DNA, the CDR3 is TGTGCCAGCAGTTTTTTGCCGCGGCCACAGCACTACGAGCAGTACTTC.

The rearrangement uses TRBV25-1 and TRBJ2-6; D gene ambiguous. Germline values: CDR1 MGHDK, CDR2 SYGVNS. The CDR3 extends over 14 amino acids. The V end lost 6 bases, the J end lost 2 bases, and 8 bases lay between the germline ends. The CDR3 DNA sequence: TGTGCCAGCAGCCGGTTTGCTGGGGCCAACGTCCTGACTTTC. Protein product: CASSRFAGANVLTF. Full variable domain (rest looked up from reference TRBV25-1 and TRBJ2-6): EADIYQTPRYLVIGTGKKITLECSQTMGHDKMYWYQQDPGMELHLIHYSYGVNSTEKGDLSSESTVSRIRTEHFPLTLESARPSHTSQYLCASSRFAGANVLTFGAGSRLTVL.

In this sample, this clonotype turned up a few times. The chain combines TRBV20-1 with TRBJ2-7; 7 nucleotides line up with TRBD2. V shed 3 bases, J shed 0 bases, and the junction held 5 bases outside the gene matches. CDR3 length equals 14 residues. Germline loops: CDR1 DFQATT, CDR2 SNEGSKA (reference sequence). The chain's CDR3 is CSARPSGSSYEQYF. The CDR3, as DNA: TGCAGTGCTAGGCCTAGCGGAAGCTCCTACGAGCAGTACTTC.

This sequence joins TRBV4-3 and TRBJ2-7, with D perhaps TRBD1 (6 bases). The CDR3 runs to 14 residues. Trimming cost V 3 bases and J 1 base, with 10 bases left between them. Germline CDR1 is LGHNA and CDR2 is YSLEER. This CDR3 is CASSQKQGSYEQYF. In nucleotides, the CDR3 is TGCGCCAGCAGCCAGAAACAGGGATCCTACGAGCAGTACTTC.

This sequence joins TRBV29-1 and TRBJ2-7; 8 nucleotides align to TRBD1. After removal of 8 bases from V and 2 bases from J, the junction contained 5 bases not matched to a gene. CDR3 length equals 12 residues. Germline CDR1 and CDR2: SQVTM and ANQGSEA. The CDR3 nucleotides read TGCAGCTTTCGACAGGGGACCTACGAGCAGTACTTC. Its protein is CSFRQGTYEQYF.